The source of this T cell receptor (beta chain) is a study of blood T cells in healthy people across ages. Study results and caveats: It was held that diversity estimates obtained from one million T cells represented underestimates.

For the second PCR, which ran for roughly 7 to 11 cycles, a sample-barcoded 5' primer and a J-beta primer mix were used. TCRdb used MiXCR to reprocess the 5' RACE reads, holding one entry per CDR3 protein. This sample has 1.4 million or so distinct CDR3 sequences; about 42% occur once, and the top ten carry 4%. The CDR3 extends over 13 amino acids. Germline CDR1 is DFQATT and CDR2 is SNEGSKA (reference sequence). The ends were cut back, 0 bases at V and 10 bases at J, with 15 bases in the middle. As regards this clonotype: The antigen remains unidentified.

The study recruited healthy Caucasian donors from Russia who were aged about 6 to 100. This clonotype was sampled from a young woman in good health. The V call is TRBV20-1, the J call TRBJ1-1; possibly TRBD1 for D (5 bases). The sample taken for sequencing was blood. The CDR3 DNA follows: TGCAGTGCTAGAGACAGGGTTTCGGGTAGAGCTTTCTTT. It codes for CSARDRVSGRAFF.